This is a list of T cell receptor beta chains from one sample in a study of blood T cell repertoires in COVID-19. The table came from immunoSEQ multiplex PCR; TCRdb's copy has only in-frame clones and leaves some out. The sample has 250,000 or so clones, approximately 80% seen once. The specimen was peripheral blood. The receptors stem from a woman aged 18-29 years with acute or convalescent COVID-19. The CDR3 runs from the conserved cysteine through the conserved F or W. The D gene is left open where the match is weak. For some rows the clone size is stated as once, few or many, or as a class when expanded; others skip it.

j_call,v_call,d_call,clone_size,cdr3_aa,cdr3_nt
TRBJ2-3,TRBV29-1,-,few,CSVGGDFNRADTQYF,TGCAGCGTTGGAGGCGACTTCAACAGGGCAGATACGCAGTATTTT
TRBJ1-2,TRBV5-6,-,-,CASSPQWLGDYGYTF,TGTGCCAGCAGCCCCCAATGGTTGGGAGACTATGGCTACACCTTC
TRBJ2-1,TRBV30,TRBD2,-,CAWSVVGTSGAYNEQFF,TGTGCCTGGAGTGTAGTTGGGACTAGCGGGGCCTACAATGAGCAGTTCTTC
TRBJ1-1,TRBV18,-,-,CASSPPSWGDTEAFF,TGTGCCAGCTCACCACCGAGTTGGGGGGACACTGAAGCTTTCTTT
TRBJ2-1,TRBV6-6,TRBD1,once,CASTPRQGNYNEQFF,TGTGCCAGCACCCCGAGACAGGGGAATTACAATGAGCAGTTCTTC
TRBJ2-7,TRBV10-3,-,-,CAISEQARRVRGYEQYF,TGTGCCATCAGTGAGCAGGCCCGAAGGGTCAGGGGCTACGAGCAGTACTTC
TRBJ2-2,TRBV19,TRBD1,once,CASYRTGTGYTGELFF,TGTGCCAGTTACCGAACGGGGACAGGGTACACCGGGGAGCTGTTTTTT
TRBJ1-6,TRBV19,-,-,CASSIGLANSPLHF,TGTGCCAGTAGTATTGGTTTAGCGAATTCACCCCTCCACTTT
TRBJ1-1,TRBV29-1,-,-,CSAQSGGTEAFF,TGCAGCGCCCAGAGCGGGGGGACCGAAGCTTTCTTT
TRBJ1-2,TRBV30,-,-,CAWSVRLNYGYTF,TGTGCCTGGAGTGTGAGACTTAACTATGGCTACACCTTC
TRBJ2-7,TRBV27,-,-,CASSFAGGYEQYF,TGTGCCAGCAGTTTTGCAGGGGGGTACGAGCAGTACTTC
TRBJ1-1,TRBV6-5,-,-,CASSYSHGGTEAFF,TGTGCCAGCAGTTACTCGCACGGGGGCACTGAAGCTTTCTTT